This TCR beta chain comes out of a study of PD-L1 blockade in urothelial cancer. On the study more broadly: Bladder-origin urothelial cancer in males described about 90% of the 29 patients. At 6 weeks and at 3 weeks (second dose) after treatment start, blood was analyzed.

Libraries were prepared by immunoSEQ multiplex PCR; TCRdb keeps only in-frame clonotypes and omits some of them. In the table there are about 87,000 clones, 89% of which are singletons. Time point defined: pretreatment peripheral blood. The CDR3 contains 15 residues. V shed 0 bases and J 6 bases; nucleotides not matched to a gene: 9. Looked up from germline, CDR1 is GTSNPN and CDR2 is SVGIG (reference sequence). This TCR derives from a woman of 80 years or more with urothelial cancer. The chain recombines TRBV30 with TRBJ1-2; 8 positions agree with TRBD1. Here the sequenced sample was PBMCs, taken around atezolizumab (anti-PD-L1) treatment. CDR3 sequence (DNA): TGTGCCTGGAGTGTTCCAGACAGGGGAATTCATGGCTACACCTTC. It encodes CAWSVPDRGIHGYTF.